This TCR beta chain was observed in a study of blood T cell repertoires in COVID-19. Clones were read by immunoSEQ multiplex PCR, and TCRdb kept only the in-frame ones, dropping some. The table lists some 350,000 clones, approximately 89% of them singletons. The germline gives CDR1 WSHSY, CDR2 SAAADI. The CDR3 extends over 12 amino acids. The V end was cut by 7 bases, the J end by 0 bases, with 6 bases between. This rearrangement joins TRBV10-2 to TRBJ1-1; D unclear. The sequence was collected from a young woman who had recovered from COVID-19. What was sequenced was PBMCs or T cells enriched from blood (not recorded which). CDR3 in amino acids: CASTSMNTEAFF. The CDR3 DNA reads as TGCGCCAGCACTAGCATGAACACTGAAGCTTTCTTT.